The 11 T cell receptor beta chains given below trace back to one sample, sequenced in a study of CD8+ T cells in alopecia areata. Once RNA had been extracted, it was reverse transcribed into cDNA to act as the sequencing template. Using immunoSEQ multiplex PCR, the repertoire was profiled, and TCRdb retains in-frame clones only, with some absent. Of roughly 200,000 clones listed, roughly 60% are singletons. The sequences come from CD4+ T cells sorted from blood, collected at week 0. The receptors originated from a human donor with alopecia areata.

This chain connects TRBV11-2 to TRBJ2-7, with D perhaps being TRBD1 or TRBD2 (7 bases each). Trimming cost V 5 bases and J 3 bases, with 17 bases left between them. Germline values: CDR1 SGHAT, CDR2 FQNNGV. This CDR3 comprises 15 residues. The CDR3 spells CASSQGGYGVYEQYF. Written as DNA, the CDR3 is TGTGCCAGCAGCCAGGGGGGGTACGGAGTCTACGAGCAGTACTTC.

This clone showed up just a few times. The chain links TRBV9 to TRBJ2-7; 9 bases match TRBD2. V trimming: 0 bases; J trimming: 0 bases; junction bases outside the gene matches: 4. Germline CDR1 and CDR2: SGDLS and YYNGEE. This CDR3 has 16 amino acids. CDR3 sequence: CASSVEPSGVSYEQYF. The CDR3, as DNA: TGTGCCAGCAGCGTAGAGCCTAGCGGGGTCTCCTACGAGCAGTACTTC.

Here the CDR3 reads CASSVLRDGYTF. CDR3 in DNA: TGTGCCAGCAGTGTCCTTCGTGATGGCTACACCTTC. This chain joins TRBV2 and TRBJ1-2, with unresolved D. The CDR3 has 12 amino acids. Trimming cost V 4 bases and J 6 bases, with 9 bases left between them. Germline CDR1 and CDR2: SNHLY and FYNNEI.

DNA for the CDR3: TGTGCCTGGAGCACAGACAGGGGGCAAGGCTACACCTTC. Translating it yields CAWSTDRGQGYTF. J is TRBJ1-2 and V is TRBV30, with 10 bases fitting TRBD1. This CDR3 spans 13 amino acids. Trimming cost V 3 bases and J 8 bases; bases outside gene matches: 6. Germline values: CDR1 GTSNPN, CDR2 SVGIG (reference sequence).

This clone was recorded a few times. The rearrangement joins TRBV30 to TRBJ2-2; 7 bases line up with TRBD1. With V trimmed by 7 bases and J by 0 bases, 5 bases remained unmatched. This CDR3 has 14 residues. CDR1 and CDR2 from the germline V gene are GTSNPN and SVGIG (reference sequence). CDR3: CASDGTANTGELFF. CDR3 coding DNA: TGTGCCTCAGACGGGACAGCGAACACCGGGGAGCTGTTTTTT.

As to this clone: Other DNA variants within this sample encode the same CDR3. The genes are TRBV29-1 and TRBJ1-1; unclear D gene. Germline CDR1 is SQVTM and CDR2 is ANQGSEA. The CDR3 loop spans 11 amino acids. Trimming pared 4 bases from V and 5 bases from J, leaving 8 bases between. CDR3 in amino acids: CSVVGGTEAFF. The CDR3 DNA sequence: TGCAGCGTTGTCGGCGGGACTGAAGCTTTCTTT.

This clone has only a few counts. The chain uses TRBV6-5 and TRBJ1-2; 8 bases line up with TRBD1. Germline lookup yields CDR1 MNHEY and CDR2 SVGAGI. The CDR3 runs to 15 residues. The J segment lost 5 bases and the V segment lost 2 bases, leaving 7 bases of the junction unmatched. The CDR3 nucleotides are TGTGCCAGCAGTTACGTCTCCGGGACAGGATATGGCTACACCTTC. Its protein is CASSYVSGTGYGYTF.

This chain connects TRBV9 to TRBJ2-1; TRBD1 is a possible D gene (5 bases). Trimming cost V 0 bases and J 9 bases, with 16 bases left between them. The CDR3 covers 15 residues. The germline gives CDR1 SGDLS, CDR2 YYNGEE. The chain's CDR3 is CASSVVGVLSSEQFF. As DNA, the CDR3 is TGTGCCAGCAGCGTAGTAGGGGTCCTCTCAAGTGAGCAGTTCTTC.

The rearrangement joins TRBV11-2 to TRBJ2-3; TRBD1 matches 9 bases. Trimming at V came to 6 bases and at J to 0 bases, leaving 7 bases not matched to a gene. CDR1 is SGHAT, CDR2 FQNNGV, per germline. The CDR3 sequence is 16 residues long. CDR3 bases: TGTGCCAGCAGGACGACAGGGGGGACTAGCACAGATACGCAGTATTTT. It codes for CASRTTGGTSTDTQYF.

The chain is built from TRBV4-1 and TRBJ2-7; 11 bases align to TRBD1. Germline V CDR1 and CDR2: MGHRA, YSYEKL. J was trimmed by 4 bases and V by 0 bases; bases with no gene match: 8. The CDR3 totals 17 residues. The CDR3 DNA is TGCGCCAGCAGCCAAGATAACCGGGACAGGGGGATGTACGAGCAGTACTTC. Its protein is CASSQDNRDRGMYEQYF.

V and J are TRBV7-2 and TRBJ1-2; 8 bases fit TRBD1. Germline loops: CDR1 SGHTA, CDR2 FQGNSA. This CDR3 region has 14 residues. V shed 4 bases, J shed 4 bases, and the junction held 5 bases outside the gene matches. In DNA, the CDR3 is TGTGCCAGCAGCTCGGGACAGGCATCCTATGGCTACACCTTC. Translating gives CASSSGQASYGYTF. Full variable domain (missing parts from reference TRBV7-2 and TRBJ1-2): GAGVSQSPSNKVTEKGKDVELRCDPISGHTALYWYRQSLGQGLEFLIYFQGNSAPDKSGLPSDRFSAERTGGSVSTLTIQRTQQEDSAVYLCASSSGQASYGYTFGSGTRLTVV.